This T cell receptor beta chain came from a study of early T cells in non-severe SARS-CoV-2 infection. TCRdb fed the 5' RACE reads into MiXCR, producing one record per CDR3 protein. The sample has more than 45,000 distinct CDR3 sequences; over 10% are singletons. V lost 4 bases and J lost 1; bases outside the gene matches: 14. This CDR3 contains 19 residues. Germline V CDR1 and CDR2: SGHRS, YFSETQ. The V and J genes are TRBV5-1 and TRBJ2-3; 11 positions agree with TRBD2. The sample taken for sequencing was whole blood. The sequence came from an adult who was a healthcare worker with PCR-confirmed SARS-CoV-2 infection or an uninfected control (not recorded which). CDR3 region: CASSEGYSSGRPGTDTQYF. For the CDR3, the DNA is TGCGCCAGCAGCGAAGGATATTCTAGCGGGAGGCCTGGCACAGATACGCAGTATTTT. Full variable domain (rest looked up from reference TRBV5-1 and TRBJ2-3): KAGVTQTPRYLIKTRGQQVTLSCSPISGHRSVSWYQQTPGQGLQFLFEYFSETQRNKGNFPGRFSGRQFSNSRSEMNVSTLELGDSALYLCASSEGYSSGRPGTDTQYFGPGTRLTVL.